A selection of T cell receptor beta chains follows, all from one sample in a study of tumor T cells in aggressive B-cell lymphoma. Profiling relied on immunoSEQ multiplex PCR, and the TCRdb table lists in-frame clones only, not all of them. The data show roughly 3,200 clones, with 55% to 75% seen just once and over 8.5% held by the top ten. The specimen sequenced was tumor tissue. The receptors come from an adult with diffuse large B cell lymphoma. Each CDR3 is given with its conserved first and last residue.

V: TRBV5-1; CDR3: CASSIGGGQKKLFF
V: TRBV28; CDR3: CASSLPTMTVRSSYNSPLHF
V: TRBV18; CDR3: CASSPPSNTNTGELFF
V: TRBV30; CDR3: CAWSAGQGSNQPQHF
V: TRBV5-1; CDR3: CASSEMTGGNTEAFF
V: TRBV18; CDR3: CASSPPPGLNTEAFF
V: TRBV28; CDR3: CASSSPNPNEQFF
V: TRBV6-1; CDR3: CASSEEVGGRYEQYF
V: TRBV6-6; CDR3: CASTRFYVLTF
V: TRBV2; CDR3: CASRGGTGSHQPQHF
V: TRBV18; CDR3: CASPTGPGTGELFF
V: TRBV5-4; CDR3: CASSFDPGEKLFF
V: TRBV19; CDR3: CASSITVAFYYEQYF
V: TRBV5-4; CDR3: CASSLGDRGGYNEQFF
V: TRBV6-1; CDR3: CASSGPGTSGIWNIQYF
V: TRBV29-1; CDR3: CSVGGQGGASSGEQYF
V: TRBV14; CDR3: CASSQAVHSGNTIYF
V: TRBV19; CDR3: CASSILSGDETQYF
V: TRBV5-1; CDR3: CASSLASAGGNEQFF
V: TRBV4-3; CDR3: CASSQDLASVTYNEQFF
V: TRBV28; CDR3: CASSLRSFEKLFF
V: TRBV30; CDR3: CAWKRRGFLYEQYF
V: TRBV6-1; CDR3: CASSEAGPNTEAFF
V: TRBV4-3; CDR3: CASSQDQGSQPQHF
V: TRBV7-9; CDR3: CASHRGEGSSYNEQFF
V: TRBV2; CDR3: CASSPDTVYYEQYF
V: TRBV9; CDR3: CASSLRNTGELFF
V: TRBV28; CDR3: CASSFPAGSVEQFF
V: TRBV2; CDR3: CASSPIQGARSPLHF
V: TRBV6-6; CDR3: CASSYADRAYGYTF
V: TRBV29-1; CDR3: CSVRQGAYNEQFF
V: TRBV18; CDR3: CASSPPSRGRGNEQFF
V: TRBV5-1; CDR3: CASSLGRGVETQYF
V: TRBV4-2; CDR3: CASSPSAGDIGSYGYTF
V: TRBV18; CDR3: CASSPGTGGAEQYF
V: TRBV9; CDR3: CASSLNNEQFF
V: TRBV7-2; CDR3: CASSLVAGITGELFF
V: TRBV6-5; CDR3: CASKEDWNTEAFF
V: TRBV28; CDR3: CASSLLAPQGAQPQHF
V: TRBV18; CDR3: CASSTGQQGAQGYTF
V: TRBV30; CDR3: CAWIAGRGLAGGTGELFF
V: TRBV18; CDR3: CASSPQGGGTNEKLFF
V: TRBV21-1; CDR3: CASSKGESPSTEAFF
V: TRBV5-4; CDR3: CASSSSGTLLTDTQYF
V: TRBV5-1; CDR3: CASSLVSGFAGELFF
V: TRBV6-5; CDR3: CASRADRFNQPQHF
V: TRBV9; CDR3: CASSLHRGAGYSYNKQFF
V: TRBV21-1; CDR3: CASSKGIHRTRSGAPLHF
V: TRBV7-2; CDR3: CASSLEQDYEQYF
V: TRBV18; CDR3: CASSPIVQGDAFF
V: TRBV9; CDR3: CASSTTGGHGYTF
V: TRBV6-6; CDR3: CASSGGYEQYF
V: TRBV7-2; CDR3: CASSLTGVGTQYF
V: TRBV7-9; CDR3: CASSLTGLVTEQYF
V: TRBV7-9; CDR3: CASSFGQAQDTQYF